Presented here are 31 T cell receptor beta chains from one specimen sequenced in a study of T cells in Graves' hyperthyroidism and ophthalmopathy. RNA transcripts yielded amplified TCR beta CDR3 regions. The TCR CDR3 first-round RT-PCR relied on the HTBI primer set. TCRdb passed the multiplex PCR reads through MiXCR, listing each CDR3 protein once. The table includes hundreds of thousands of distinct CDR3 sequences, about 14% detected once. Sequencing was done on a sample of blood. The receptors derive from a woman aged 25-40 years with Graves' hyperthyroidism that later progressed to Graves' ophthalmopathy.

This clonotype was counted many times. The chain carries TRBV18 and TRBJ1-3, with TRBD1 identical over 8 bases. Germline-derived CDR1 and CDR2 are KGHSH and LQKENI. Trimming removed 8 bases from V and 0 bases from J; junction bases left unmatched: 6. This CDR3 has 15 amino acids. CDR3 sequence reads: CASSLQGGSGNTIYF. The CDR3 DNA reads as TGTGCCAGCAGTTTACAGGGGGGCTCTGGAAACACCATATATTTT.

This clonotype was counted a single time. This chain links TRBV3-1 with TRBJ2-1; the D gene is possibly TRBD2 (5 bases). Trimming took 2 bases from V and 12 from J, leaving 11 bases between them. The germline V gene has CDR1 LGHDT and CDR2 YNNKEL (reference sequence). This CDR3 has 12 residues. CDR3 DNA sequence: TGTGCCAGCAGCCAATTGCGGGTAGGGCAGTTCTTC. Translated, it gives CASSQLRVGQFF.

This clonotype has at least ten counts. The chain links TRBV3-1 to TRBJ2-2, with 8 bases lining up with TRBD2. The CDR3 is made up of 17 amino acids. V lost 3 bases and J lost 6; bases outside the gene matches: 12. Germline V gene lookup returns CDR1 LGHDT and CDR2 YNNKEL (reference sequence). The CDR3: CASSQRGSGSIAGELFF. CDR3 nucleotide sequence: TGTGCCAGCAGCCAGAGAGGGAGCGGGAGCATAGCCGGGGAGCTGTTTTTT.

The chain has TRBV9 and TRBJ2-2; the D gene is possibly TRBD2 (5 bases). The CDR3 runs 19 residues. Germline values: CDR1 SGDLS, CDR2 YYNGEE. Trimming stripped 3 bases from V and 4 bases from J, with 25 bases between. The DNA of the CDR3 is TGTGCCAGCAGCGCCCCCTTCGGAGGAAGTTGGTCCCCCACCGGGGAGCTGTTTTTT. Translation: CASSAPFGGSWSPTGELFF.

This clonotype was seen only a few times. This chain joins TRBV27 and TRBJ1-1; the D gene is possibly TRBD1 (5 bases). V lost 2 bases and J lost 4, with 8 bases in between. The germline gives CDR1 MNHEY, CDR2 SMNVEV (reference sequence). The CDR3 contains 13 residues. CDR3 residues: CASSLPDSTEAFF. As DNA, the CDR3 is TGTGCCAGCAGTTTACCCGACAGCACTGAAGCTTTCTTT.

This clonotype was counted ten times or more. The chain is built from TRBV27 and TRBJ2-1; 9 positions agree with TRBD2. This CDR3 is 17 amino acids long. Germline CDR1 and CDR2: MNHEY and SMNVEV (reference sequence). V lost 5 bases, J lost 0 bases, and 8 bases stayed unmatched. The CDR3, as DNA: TGTGCCAGCAGTCTTACTCTAGCGGGACCCTCCTACAATGAGCAGTTCTTC. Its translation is CASSLTLAGPSYNEQFF.

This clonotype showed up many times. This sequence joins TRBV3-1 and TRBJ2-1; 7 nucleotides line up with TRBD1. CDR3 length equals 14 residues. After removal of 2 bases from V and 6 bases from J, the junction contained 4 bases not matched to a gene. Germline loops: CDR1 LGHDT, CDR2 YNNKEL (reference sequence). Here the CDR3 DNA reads TGTGCCAGCAGCCAATCCGGGACAGTCAATGAGCAGTTCTTC. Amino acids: CASSQSGTVNEQFF.

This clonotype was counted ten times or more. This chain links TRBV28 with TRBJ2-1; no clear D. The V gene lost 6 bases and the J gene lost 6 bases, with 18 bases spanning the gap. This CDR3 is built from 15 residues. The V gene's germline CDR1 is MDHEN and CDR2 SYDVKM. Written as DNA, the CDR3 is TGTGCCAGCAGCATGCCGGTAGGATTTGGCAATGAGCAGTTCTTC. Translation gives CASSMPVGFGNEQFF.

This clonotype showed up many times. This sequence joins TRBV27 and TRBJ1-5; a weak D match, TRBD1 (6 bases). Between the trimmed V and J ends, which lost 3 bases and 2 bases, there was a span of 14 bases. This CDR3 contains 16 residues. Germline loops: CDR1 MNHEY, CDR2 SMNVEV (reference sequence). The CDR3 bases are TGTGCCAGCAGTTTTATGGGGGCGAGTGGCAATCAGCCCCAGCATTTT. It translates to CASSFMGASGNQPQHF.

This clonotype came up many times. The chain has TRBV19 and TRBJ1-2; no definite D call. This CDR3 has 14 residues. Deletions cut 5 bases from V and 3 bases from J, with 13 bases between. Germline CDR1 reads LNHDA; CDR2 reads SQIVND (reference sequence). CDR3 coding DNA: TGTGCCAGTAGTTCGGAGACTTGGGACTATGGCTACACCTTC. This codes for CASSSETWDYGYTF.

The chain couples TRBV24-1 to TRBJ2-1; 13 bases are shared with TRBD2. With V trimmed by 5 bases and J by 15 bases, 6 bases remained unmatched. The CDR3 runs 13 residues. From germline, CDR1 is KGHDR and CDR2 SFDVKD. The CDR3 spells CATSAPGLAGAFF. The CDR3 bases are TGTGCCACCAGTGCCCCCGGACTAGCGGGAGCGTTCTTC.

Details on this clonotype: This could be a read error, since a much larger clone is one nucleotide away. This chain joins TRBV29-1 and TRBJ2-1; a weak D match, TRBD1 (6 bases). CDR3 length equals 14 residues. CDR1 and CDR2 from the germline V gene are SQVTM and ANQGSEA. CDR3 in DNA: TGCAGCGTTATACGGGACAAGACTTACAATGGGCAGTTCTTC. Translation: CSVIRDKTYNGQFF.

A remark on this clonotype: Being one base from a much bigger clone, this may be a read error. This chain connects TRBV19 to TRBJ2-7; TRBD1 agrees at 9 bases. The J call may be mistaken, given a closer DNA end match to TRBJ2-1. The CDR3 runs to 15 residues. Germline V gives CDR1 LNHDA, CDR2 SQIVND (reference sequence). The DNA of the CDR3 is TGTGCCAGTAGCGGTCCGGGACAGGGATTATACGAGCAGTTCTTC. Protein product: CASSGPGQGLYEQFF.

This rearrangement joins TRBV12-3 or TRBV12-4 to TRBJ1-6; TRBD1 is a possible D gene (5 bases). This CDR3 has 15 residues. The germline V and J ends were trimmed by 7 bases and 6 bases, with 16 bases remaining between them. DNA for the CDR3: TGTGCCAGCATCTCCGGGGGGGGGATTAATTCACCCCTCCACTTT. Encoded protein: CASISGGGINSPLHF.

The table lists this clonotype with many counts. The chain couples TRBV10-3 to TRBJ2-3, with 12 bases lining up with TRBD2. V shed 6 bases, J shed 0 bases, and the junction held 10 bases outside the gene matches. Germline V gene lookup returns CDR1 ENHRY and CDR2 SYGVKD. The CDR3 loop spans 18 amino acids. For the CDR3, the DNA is TGTGCCATCAGACAACCGGGACTAGCGGGCTCTAGCACAGATACGCAGTATTTT. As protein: CAIRQPGLAGSSTDTQYF.

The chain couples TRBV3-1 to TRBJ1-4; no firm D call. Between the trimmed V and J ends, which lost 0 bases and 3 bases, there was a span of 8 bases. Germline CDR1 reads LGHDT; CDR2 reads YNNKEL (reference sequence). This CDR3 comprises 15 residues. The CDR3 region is CASSQDVRANEKLFF. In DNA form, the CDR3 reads TGTGCCAGCAGCCAAGATGTGCGAGCTAATGAAAAACTGTTTTTT.

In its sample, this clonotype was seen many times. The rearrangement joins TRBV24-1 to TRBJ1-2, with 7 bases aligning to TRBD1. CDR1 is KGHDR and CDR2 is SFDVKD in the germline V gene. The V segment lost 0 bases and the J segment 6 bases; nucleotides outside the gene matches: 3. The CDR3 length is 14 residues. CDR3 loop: CATSDLKGANGYTF. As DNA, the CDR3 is TGTGCCACCAGTGATTTGAAGGGGGCGAATGGCTACACCTTC.

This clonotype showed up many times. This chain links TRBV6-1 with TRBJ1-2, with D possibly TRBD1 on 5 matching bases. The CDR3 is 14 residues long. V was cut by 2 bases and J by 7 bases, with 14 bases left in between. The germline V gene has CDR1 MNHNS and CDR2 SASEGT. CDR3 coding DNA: TGTGCCAGCAGTGAATCCACTTCAGGGTCTGGCTACACCTTC. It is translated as CASSESTSGSGYTF.

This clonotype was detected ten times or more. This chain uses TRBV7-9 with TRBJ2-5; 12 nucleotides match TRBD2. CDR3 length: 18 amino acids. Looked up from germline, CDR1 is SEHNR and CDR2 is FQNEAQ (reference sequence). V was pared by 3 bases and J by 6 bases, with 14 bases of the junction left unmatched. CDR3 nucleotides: TGTGCCAGCAGCTTCGCCCCCCTAGCGGGAGGGCCGGGGAAGACCCAGTACTTC. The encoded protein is CASSFAPLAGGPGKTQYF.

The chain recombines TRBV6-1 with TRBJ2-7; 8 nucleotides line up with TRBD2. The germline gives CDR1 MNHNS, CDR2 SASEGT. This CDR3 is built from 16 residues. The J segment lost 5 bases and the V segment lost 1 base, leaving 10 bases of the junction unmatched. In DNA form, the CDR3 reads TGTGCCAGCAGTGAAGAACTAGCGGCAAACACCCACGAGCAGTACTTC. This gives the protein CASSEELAANTHEQYF.

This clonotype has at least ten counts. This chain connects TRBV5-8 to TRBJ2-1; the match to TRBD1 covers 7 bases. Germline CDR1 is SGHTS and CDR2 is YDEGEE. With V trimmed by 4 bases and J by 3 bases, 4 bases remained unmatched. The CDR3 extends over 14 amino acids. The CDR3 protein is CASSPGTDYNEQFF. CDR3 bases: TGTGCCAGCAGCCCTGGGACAGACTACAATGAGCAGTTCTTC.

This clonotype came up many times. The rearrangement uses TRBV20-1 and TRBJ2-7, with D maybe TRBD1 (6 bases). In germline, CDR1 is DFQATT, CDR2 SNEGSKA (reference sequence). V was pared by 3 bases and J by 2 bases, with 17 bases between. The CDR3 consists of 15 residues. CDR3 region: CSASDSRGVPYEQYF. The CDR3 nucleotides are TGCAGTGCTAGCGACTCCAGGGGTGTCCCCTACGAGCAGTACTTC.

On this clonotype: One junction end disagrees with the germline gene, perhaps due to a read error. This chain's CDR3 is CAGSQSYEQYF. In DNA, the CDR3 is TGTGCCGGCAGCCAATCATACGAGCAGTACTTC. V and J are TRBV12-3 or TRBV12-4 and TRBJ2-7, with D uncertain. This CDR3 spans 11 amino acids.

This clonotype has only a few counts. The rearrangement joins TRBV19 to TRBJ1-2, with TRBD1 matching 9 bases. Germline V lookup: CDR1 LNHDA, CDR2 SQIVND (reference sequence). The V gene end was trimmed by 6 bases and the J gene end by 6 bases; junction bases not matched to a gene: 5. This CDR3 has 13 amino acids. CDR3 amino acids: CASRSQGADGYTF. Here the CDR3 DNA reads TGTGCCAGTAGGTCACAGGGGGCAGATGGCTACACCTTC. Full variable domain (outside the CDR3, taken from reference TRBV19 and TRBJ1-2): DGGITQSPKYLFRKEGQNVTLSCEQNLNHDAMYWYRQDPGQGLRLIYYSQIVNDFQKGDIAEGYSVSREKKESFPLTVTSAQKNPTAFYLCASRSQGADGYTFGSGTRLTVV.

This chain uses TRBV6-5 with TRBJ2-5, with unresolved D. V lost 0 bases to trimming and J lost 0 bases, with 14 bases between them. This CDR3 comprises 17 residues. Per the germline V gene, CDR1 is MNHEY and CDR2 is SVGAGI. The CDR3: CASSYSIAETYQETQYF. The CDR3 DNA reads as TGTGCCAGCAGTTACTCAATCGCAGAAACGTACCAAGAGACCCAGTACTTC.

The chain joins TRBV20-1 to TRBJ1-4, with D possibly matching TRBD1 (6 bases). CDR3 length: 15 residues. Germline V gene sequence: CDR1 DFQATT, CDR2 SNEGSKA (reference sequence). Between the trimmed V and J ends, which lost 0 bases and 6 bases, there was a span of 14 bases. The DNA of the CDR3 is TGCAGTGCTAGAGACTTAGACAGGAGCGATGAAAAACTGTTTTTT. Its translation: CSARDLDRSDEKLFF.

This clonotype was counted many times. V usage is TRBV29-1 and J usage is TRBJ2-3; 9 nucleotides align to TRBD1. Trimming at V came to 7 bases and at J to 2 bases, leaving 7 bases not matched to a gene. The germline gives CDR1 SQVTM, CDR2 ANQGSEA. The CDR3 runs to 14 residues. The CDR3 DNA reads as TGCAGCGCATCCCGACAGGGGGACACAGATACGCAGTATTTT. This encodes CSASRQGDTDTQYF.

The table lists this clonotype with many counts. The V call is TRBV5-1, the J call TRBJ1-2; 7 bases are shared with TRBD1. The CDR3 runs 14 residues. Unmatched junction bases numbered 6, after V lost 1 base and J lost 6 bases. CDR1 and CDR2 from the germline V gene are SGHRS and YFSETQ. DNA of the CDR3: TGCGCCAGCAGCTTGACGACAGGGACGGATGGCTACACCTTC. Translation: CASSLTTGTDGYTF.

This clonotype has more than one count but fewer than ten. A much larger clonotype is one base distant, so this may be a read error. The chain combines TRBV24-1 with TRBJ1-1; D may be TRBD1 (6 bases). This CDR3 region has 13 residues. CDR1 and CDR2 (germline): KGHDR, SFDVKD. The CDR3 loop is CATKGVGNTEALF. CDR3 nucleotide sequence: TGTGCCACCAAGGGGGTCGGGAACACTGAAGCTCTCTTT.

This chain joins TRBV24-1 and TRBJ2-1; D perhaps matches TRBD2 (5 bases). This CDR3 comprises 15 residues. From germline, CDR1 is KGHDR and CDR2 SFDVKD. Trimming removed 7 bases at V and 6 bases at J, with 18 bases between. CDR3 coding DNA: TGTGCCACCAGCCAAACTGGCGGGTGGTCCAATGAGCAGTTCTTC. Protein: CATSQTGGWSNEQFF.

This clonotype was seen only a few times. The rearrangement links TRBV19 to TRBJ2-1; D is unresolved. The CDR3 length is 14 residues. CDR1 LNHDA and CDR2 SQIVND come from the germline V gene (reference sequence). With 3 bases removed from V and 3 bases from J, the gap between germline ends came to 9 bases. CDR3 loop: CASSMFYSYNEQFF. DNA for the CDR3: TGTGCCAGTAGTATGTTTTACAGCTACAATGAGCAGTTCTTC.